This T cell receptor (beta chain) was documented in a study of beta chain features in type 1 diabetes. About the research overall: Cell yields, gender and age were similar in healthy donors and patients. General observations from the study: TCRB repertoires of naive, central memory and Treg cells appeared more similar among patients than among healthy donors. Sequencing used cDNA, and cells with high TCR expression could therefore be over-represented.

Comments on this clone: Its antigen is currently unknown.

Expressed TCRB transcripts got sequenced, as all isolated RNA was reverse transcribed. Mean read depth for naive, central memory and regulatory T cell samples was several million reads. Some clones are missing from TCRdb's copy, which holds only in-frame ones; the method was immunoSEQ multiplex PCR. The sample yields 120,000 to 150,000 clones, about 51% seen once. V lost 0 bases, J lost 2 bases, and 6 bases stayed unmatched. The CDR3 sequence is 17 residues long. Germline V lookup: CDR1 SGHRS, CDR2 YFSETQ. The V call is TRBV5-1, the J call TRBJ2-3, with TRBD2 matching over 10 bases. The material sequenced was Tregs from blood. The origin of this receptor is a man aged 18 to 35 in good health. The CDR3 DNA is TGCGCCAGCAGCTTGGCCCCAGCGGGGGGGTTCACAGATACGCAGTATTTT. It translates to CASSLAPAGGFTDTQYF.